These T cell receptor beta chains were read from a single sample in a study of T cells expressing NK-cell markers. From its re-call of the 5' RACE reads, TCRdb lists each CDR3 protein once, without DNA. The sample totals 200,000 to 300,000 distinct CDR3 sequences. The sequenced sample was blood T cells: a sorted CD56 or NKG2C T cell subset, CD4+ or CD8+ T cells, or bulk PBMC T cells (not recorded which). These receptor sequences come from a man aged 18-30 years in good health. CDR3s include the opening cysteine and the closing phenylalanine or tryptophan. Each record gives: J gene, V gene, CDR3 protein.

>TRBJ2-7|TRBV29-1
CSASWGAQYEQYF
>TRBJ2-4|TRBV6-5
CASSYSWAKTSFSKNIQYF
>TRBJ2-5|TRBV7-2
CASSLGVGETQYF
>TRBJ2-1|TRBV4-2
CASSQGTSHTTYNEQFF
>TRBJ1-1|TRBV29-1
CSVEGRLTGTEAFF
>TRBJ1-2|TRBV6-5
CASRLTGGSYGYTF
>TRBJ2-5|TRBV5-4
CASSKGTDQETQYF
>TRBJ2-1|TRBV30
CAWNRASSYNEQFF
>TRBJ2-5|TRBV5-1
CASSLTGTGRQETQYF
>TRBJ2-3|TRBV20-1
CSAPRPAGGGRDTQYF
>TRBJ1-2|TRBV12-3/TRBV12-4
CASSLAGQGDYGYTF
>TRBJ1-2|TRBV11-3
CASSLTLVSRYTF
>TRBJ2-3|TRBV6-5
CASSIGPSGTTDTQYF
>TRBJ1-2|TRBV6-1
CASMTGLNYGYTF
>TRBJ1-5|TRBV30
CAWSPRARRPGQPQHF
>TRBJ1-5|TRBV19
CASSTRGMGNQPQHF
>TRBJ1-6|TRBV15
CATSRSRGGGNSPLHF
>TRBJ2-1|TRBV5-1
CASSLWGAGEVEQFF
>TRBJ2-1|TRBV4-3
CASSQDRHSSYNEQFF
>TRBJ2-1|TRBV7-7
CASSATGTGTGEQFF
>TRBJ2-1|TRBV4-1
CASSLKPRDRFYNEQFF
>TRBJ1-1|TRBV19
CASSATWNTEAFF
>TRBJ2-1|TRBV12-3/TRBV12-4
CASSLEGQTYNEQFF
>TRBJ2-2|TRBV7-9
CASSRPENTGELFF
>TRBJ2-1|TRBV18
CASSPPSGARGKDEQFF
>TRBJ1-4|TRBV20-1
CSARVGATNEKLFF
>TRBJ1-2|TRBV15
CATSRERGWGGYTF
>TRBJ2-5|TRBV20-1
CSARSKRVQETQYF
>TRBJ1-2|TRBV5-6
CASRFGTGVRGYTF
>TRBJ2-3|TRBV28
CASRSIIAGGPDTQYF
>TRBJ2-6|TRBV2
CASRRRVSGANVLTF
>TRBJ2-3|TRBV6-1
CASRRLAGDTQYF
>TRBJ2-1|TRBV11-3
CASSVRGTSYNEQFF
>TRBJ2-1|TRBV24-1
CATSDLATGGSYNEQFF
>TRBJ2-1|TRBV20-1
CSARDGRVGQFF
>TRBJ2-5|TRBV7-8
CASSLMGGSLVDQYF
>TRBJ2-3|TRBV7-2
CASSLEGTGYSDTQYF
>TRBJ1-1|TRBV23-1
CASTSPGQKNGAEAFF
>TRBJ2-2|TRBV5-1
CASSARGLDGELFF
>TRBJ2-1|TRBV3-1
CASSQGDLNEQFF
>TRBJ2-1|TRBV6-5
CASRNSLAWEQFF
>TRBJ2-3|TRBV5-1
CASSLSLGSTDTQYF
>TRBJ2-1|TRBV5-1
CASSLLAGADNEQFF
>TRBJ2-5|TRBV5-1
CASSFALGGQETQYF
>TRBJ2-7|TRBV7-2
CASSSRTSGRLAYEQYF
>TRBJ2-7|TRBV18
CASSPSSGLHYEQYF
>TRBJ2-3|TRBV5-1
CASSPGASSGNTDTQYF
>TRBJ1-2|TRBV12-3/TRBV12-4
CASRTGGYYGYTF
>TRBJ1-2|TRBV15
CATSTAGGYTF
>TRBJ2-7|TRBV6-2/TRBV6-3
CASSYVAGREQYF
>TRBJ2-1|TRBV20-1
CSAFLAGVNEQFF
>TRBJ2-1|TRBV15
CATSRGLSQFF
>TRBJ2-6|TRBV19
CASSETGFSGANVLTF
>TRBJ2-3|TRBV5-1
CASSPTSGRRADTQYF
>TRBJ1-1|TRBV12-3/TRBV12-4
CASSHPRQTNTEAFF